Sequencing of this T cell receptor (beta chain) was carried out in a study of T-cell reconstitution after alpha-beta-depleted transplantation in children. This clonotype came up many times. Unique molecular identifiers were incorporated during preparation of the TCRbeta library. TCRdb passed the PCR reads through MiXCR, listing each CDR3 protein once. The sample shows over 85,000 distinct CDR3 sequences, about a tenth of them seen only once. V was trimmed by 9 bases and J by 3 bases, leaving 14 bases between them. The CDR3 runs to 13 residues. From germline, CDR1 is MDHEN and CDR2 SYDVKM. This chain links TRBV28 with TRBJ2-5; D might be TRBD2 (6 bases). This TCR was recovered from a human donor who donated a stem cell graft to a child with acute lymphoblastic leukemia. The sample was PBMCs from the stem cell graft donor, taken from the stem cell graft. In DNA form, the CDR3 reads TGTGCCAGTTGTCGGGCGGGAAAAGAGACCCAGTACTTC. Its translation is CASCRAGKETQYF. Drawing the rest from reference TRBV28 and TRBJ2-5, the complete variable domain is DVKVTQSSRYLVKRTGEKVFLECVQDMDHENMFWYRQDPGLGLRLIYFSYDVKMKEKGDIPEGYSVSREKKERFSLILESASTNQTSMYLCASCRAGKETQYFGPGTRLLVL.